Listed below are T cell receptor beta chains from one sample, sequenced in a study of blood T cell repertoires in COVID-19. Method: immunoSEQ multiplex PCR; TCRdb's copy keeps in-frame clones and lacks some. The profile shows 200,000 to 250,000 clones, 83% of them singletons. The sequencing sample was made of PBMCs or T cells enriched from blood (not recorded which). The receptor set was obtained from a woman between 40 and 50 years old who had been exposed to COVID-19. Each CDR3 is given with its conserved first and last residue.

>TRBV2|TRBJ2-3
CASRLLVVGADTQYF
>TRBV6-5|TRBJ1-2
CASSYSDRGVNGYTF
>TRBV7-2|TRBJ2-2
CASSLGRLAGARELFF
>TRBV7-2|TRBJ2-1
CASSLVVTSTEQFF
>TRBV7-3|TRBJ1-5
CASSSKNPRSNQPQHF
>TRBV28|TRBJ2-1
CASSFPQGTAYNEQFF
>TRBV5-5|TRBJ2-5
CASSLAGGRDYPLAQYF
>TRBV3-1/TRBV3-2|TRBJ1-3
CASSLAPGSSGNTIYF
>TRBV9|TRBJ2-5
CASSGPSGGAETQYF
>TRBV11-2|TRBJ2-7
CASSPTGTYEQYF
>TRBV5-8|TRBJ1-1
CASSLASQGNTEAFF
>TRBV28|TRBJ1-2
CASSLLGNYGYTF
>TRBV7-3|TRBJ1-6
CASSRGTANSPLHF
>TRBV6-2/TRBV6-3|TRBJ1-4
CASSYSTQAFNEKLFF
>TRBV9|TRBJ1-1
CASSAGAVDTEAFF
>TRBV4-2|TRBJ2-5
CASGKTSGGEETQYF
>TRBV5-4|TRBJ1-1
CASSFRQGSNTEAFF